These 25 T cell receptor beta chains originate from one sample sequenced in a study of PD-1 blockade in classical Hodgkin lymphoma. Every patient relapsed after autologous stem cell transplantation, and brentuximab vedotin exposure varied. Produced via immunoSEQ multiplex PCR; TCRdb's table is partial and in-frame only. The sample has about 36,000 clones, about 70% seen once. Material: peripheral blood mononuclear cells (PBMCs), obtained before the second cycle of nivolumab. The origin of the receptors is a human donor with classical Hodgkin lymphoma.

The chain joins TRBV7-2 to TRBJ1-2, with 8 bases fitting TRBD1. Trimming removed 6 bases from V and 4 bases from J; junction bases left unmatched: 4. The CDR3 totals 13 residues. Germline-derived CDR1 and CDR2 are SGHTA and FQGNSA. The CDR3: CASRGTGSYGYTF. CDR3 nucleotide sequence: TGTGCCAGCAGAGGGACAGGAAGCTATGGCTACACCTTC.

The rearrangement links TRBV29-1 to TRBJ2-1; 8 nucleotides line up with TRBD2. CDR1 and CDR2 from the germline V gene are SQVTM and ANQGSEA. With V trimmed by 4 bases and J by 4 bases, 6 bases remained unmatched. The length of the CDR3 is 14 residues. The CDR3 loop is CSVVGAGGYNEQFF. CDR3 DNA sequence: TGCAGCGTTGTTGGGGCGGGAGGATACAATGAGCAGTTCTTC.

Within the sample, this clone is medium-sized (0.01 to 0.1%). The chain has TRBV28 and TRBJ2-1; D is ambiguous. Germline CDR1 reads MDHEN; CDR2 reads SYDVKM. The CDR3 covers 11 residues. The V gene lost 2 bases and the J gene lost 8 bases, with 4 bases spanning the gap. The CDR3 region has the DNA TGTGCCAGCAGTTTAAGATATGAGCAGTTCTTC. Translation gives CASSLRYEQFF.

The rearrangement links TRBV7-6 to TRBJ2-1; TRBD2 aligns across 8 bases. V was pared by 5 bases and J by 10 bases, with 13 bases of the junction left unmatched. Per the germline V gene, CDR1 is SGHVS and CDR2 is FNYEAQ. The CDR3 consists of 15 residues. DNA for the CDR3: TGTGCCAGCAGCCCCTTTACGCGGGGGGCTTCCGAGCAGTTCTTC. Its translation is CASSPFTRGASEQFF.

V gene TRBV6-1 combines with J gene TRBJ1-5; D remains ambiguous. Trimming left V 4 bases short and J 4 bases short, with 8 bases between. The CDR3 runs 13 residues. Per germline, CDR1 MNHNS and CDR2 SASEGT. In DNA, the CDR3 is TGTGCCAGCAGTGGACACGGAAATCAGCCCCAGCATTTT. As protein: CASSGHGNQPQHF.

The CDR3 DNA reads TGTGCCAGCTCACCCGGACTAGCGGGAGGGGTCAATGAGCAGTTCTTC. It translates to CASSPGLAGGVNEQFF. The chain recombines TRBV18 with TRBJ2-1; 15 positions match TRBD2. The J segment lost 6 bases and the V segment lost 3 bases, leaving 3 bases of the junction unmatched. The CDR3 is made up of 16 amino acids. From germline, CDR1 is KGHSH and CDR2 LQKENI.

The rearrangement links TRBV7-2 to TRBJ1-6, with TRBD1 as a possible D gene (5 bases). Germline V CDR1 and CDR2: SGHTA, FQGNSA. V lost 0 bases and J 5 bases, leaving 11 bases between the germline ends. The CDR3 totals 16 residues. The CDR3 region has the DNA TGTGCCAGCAGCTTAGCGGCAGGGTTGAATAATTCACCCCTCCACTTT. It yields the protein CASSLAAGLNNSPLHF.

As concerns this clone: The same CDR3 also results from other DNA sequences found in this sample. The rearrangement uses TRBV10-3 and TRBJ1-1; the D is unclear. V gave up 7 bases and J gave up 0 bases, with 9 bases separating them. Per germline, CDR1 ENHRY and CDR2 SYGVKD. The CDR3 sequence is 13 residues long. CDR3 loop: CAINTAMNTEAFF. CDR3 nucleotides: TGTGCCATCAACACGGCGATGAACACTGAAGCTTTCTTT.

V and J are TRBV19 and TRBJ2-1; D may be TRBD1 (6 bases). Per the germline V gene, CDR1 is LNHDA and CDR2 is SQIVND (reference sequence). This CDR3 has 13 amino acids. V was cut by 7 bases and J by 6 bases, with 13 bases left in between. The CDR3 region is CASILRGRNEQFF. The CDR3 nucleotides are TGTGCCAGTATCCTCAGGGGCCGCAATGAGCAGTTCTTC.

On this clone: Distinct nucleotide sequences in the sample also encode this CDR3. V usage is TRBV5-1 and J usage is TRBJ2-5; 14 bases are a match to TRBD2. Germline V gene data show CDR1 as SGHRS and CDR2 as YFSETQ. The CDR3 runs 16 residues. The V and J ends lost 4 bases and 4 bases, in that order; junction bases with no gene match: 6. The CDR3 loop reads CASSLGLAGGGETQYF. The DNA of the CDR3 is TGCGCCAGCAGCCTCGGACTAGCGGGAGGAGGAGAGACCCAGTACTTC.

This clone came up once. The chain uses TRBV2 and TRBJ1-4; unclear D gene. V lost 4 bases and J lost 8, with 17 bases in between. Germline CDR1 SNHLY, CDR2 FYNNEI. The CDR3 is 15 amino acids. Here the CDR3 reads CASSAGRAELEKLFF. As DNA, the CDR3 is TGTGCCAGCAGTGCTGGACGGGCAGAACTCGAAAAACTGTTTTTT.

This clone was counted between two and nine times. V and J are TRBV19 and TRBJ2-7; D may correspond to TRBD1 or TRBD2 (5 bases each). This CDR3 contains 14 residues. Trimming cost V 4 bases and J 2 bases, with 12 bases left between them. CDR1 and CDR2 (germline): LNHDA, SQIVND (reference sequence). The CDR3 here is CASSSRDGTYEQYF. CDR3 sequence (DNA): TGTGCCAGTAGTAGCCGGGACGGAACCTACGAGCAGTACTTC.

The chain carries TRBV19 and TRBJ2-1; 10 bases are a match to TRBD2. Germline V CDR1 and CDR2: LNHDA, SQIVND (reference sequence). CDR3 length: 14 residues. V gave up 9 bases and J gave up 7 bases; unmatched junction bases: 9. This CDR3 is CARPGLASLNEQFF. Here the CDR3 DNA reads TGTGCCAGACCGGGACTAGCGTCATTAAATGAGCAGTTCTTC.

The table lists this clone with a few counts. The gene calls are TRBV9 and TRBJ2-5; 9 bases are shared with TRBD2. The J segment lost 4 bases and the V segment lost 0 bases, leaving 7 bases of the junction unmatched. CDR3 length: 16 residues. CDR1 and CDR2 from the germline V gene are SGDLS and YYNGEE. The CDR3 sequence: CASSVVGGLALETQYF. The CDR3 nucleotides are TGTGCCAGCAGCGTAGTGGGGGGACTAGCATTAGAGACCCAGTACTTC. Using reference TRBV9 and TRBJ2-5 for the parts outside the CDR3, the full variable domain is DSGVTQTPKHLITATGQRVTLRCSPRSGDLSVYWYQQSLDQGLQFLIQYYNGEERAKGNILERFSAQQFPDLHSELNLSSLELGDSALYFCASSVVGGLALETQYFGPGTRLLVL.

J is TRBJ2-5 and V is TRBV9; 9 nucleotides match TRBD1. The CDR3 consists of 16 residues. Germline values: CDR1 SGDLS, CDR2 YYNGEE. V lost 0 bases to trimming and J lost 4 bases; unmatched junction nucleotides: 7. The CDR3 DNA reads TGTGCCAGCAGCGTAGCTACGTTGACAGGGGGAGAGACCCAGTACTTC. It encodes CASSVATLTGGETQYF.

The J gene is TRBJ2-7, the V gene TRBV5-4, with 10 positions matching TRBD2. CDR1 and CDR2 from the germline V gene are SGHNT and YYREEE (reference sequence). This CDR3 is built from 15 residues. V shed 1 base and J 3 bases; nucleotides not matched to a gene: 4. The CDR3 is CASSLLAGGFYEQYF. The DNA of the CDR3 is TGTGCCAGCAGCTTGTTAGCGGGAGGTTTCTACGAGCAGTACTTC.

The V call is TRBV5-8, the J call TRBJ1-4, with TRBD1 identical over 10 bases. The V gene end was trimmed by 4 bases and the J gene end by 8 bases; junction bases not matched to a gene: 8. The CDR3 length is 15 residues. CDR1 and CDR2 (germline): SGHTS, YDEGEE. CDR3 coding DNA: TGTGCCAGCAGCACGGGACAGGGGATTCGGGAAAAACTGTTTTTT. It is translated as CASSTGQGIREKLFF.

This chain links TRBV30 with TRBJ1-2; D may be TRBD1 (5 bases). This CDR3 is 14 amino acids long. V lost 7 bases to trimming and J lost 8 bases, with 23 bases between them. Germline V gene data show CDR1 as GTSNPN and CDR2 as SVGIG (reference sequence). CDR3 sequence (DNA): TGTGCCTCGCCTTCACAGGTTTTTGCGTTGGGCTACACCTTC. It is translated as CASPSQVFALGYTF. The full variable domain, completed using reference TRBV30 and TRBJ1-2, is SQTIHQWPATLVQPVGSPLSLECTVEGTSNPNLYWYRQAAGRGLQLLFYSVGIGQISSEVPQNLSASRPQDRQFILSSKKLLLSDSGFYLCASPSQVFALGYTFGSGTRLTVV.

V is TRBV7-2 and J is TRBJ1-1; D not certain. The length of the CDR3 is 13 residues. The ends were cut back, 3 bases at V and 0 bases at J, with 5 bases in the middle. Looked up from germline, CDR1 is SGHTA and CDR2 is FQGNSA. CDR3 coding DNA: TGTGCCAGCAGCTTCCGAATGAACACTGAAGCTTTCTTT. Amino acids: CASSFRMNTEAFF.

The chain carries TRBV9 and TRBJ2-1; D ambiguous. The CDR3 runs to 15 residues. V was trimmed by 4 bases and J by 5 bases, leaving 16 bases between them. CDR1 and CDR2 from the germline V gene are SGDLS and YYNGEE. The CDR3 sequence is CASSLSKGYHNEQFF. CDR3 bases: TGTGCCAGCAGCCTAAGTAAAGGGTACCACAATGAGCAGTTCTTC.

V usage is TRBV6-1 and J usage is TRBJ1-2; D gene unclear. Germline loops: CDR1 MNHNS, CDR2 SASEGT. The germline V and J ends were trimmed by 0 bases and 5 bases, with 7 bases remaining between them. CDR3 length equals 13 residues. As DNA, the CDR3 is TGTGCCAGCAGTGAAGCCGGCAAATATGGCTACACCTTC. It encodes CASSEAGKYGYTF.

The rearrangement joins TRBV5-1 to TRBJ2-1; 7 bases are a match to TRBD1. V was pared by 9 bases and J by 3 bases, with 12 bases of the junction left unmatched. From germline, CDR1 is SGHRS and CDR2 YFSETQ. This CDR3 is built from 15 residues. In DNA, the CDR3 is TGCGCCACCTCACTACAGGGGACGGTCTACAATGAGCAGTTCTTC. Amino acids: CATSLQGTVYNEQFF.

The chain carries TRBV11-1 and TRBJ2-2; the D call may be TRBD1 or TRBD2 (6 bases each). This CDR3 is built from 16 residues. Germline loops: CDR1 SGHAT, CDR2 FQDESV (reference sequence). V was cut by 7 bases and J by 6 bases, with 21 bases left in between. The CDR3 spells CASKGGSYQGSGELFF. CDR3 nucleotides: TGTGCCAGCAAAGGGGGGAGCTACCAAGGGTCCGGGGAGCTGTTTTTT. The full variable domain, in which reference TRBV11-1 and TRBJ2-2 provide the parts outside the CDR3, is EAEVAQSPRYKITEKSQAVAFWCDPISGHATLYWYRQILGQGPELLVQFQDESVVDDSQLPKDRFSAERLKGVDSTLKIQPAELGDSAMYLCASKGGSYQGSGELFFGEGSRLTVL.

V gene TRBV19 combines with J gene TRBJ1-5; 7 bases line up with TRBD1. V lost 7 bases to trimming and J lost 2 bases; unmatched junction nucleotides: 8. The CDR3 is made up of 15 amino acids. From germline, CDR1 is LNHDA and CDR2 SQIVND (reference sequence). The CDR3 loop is CASTQTGIGNQPQHF. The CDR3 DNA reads TGTGCCAGTACCCAGACAGGGATTGGCAATCAGCCCCAGCATTTT.

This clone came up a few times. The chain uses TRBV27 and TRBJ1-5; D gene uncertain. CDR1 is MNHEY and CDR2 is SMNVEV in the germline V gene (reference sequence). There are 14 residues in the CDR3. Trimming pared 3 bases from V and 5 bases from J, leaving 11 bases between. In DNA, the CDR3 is TGTGCCAGCAGTTTTGGCGGTGTCGATCAGCCCCAGCATTTT. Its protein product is CASSFGGVDQPQHF.